The sequence of this TCR beta chain was determined in a study of prognosis after radiotherapy for stage I lung cancer. Study in general: With about a dozen men and roughly six women, the cohort's median age was around 70 years, range roughly 50–95. Nobody among the patients got concurrent therapy with stereotactic body radiotherapy. The study's findings and limits: Differences in TRBV and TRBJ gene usage were reportedly observed between patients with and without metastases. Where distant metastases developed, patients had lower Shannon entropy after stereotactic body radiation therapy.

CDR3 of TCR beta was amplified from genomic DNA via a two-round multiplex PCR. The first round of PCR was done with primers that matched each TRBV and TRBJ gene. TCRdb called the multiplex PCR reads again in MiXCR, with one record for every CDR3 protein. The sample lists approximately 20,000 distinct CDR3 sequences, approximately 26% occurring once. Trimming shortened V by 7 bases and J by 3 bases, and 16 bases separated the two germline ends. This CDR3 comprises 14 residues. Per the germline V gene, CDR1 is SNHLY and CDR2 is FYNNEI. Note on this clonotype: The antigen is not known.

The sequencing used PBMCs, collected before or after stereotactic body radiation therapy (not recorded which). The origin of this receptor is a donor aged 50 or older with non-small cell lung cancer. The chain links TRBV2 to TRBJ2-7, with D uncertain. The CDR3 bases are TGTGCCAGCATTCTGTCCCGCTACAGCTACGAGCAGTACTTC. This gives the protein CASILSRYSYEQYF.